The clone carrying this T cell receptor (beta chain) was seen repeatedly, ten times or more. The data originate from a study of T cells in Graves' hyperthyroidism and ophthalmopathy. Germline CDR1 is DFQATT and CDR2 is SNEGSKA (reference sequence). CDR3 size: 15 residues. V was shortened by 4 bases and J by 2 bases, with 15 bases between the two germline ends. TCR beta CDR3 regions were amplified from RNA. A set of HTBI primers served as the primers for a first-round RT-PCR of the TCR CDR3. In TCRdb, the multiplex PCR reads were re-called with MiXCR into one record per CDR3 protein. The table lists around 520,000 distinct CDR3 sequences, around 15% of them singletons.

The rearrangement joins TRBV20-1 to TRBJ2-1, with D possibly TRBD2 on 6 matching bases. The TCR comes from a woman between 40 and 55 years old with Graves' hyperthyroidism. The sequencing sample was made of blood. Here the CDR3 DNA reads TGCAGTGCTAAACAAGGAGGGCCAACCTACAATGAGCAGTTCTTC. It is translated as CSAKQGGPTYNEQFF.